The 3 T cell receptor beta chains below were found in one sample sequenced in a study of blood T cell repertoires in COVID-19. Generated by immunoSEQ multiplex PCR, the TCRdb table keeps only in-frame clones and is missing some. The table has about 320,000 clones, 86% seen once. What was sequenced was peripheral blood. The receptor source for this set is a woman aged 45-65 years with acute or convalescent COVID-19.

The rearrangement uses TRBV29-1 and TRBJ2-7, with 12 bases matching TRBD1. This CDR3 spans 14 amino acids. Germline values: CDR1 SQVTM, CDR2 ANQGSEA. With V trimmed by 6 bases and J by 6 bases, 9 bases remained unmatched. This chain's CDR3 is CSVEPGTGGSEQYF. The CDR3 DNA reads TGCAGCGTCGAACCCGGGACAGGGGGCAGCGAGCAGTACTTC.

V usage is TRBV3-1 (or the pseudogene TRBV3-2) and J usage is TRBJ1-1; tentatively, D is TRBD1 (6 bases). Between the trimmed V and J ends, which lost 4 bases and 3 bases, there was a span of 12 bases. In germline, CDR1 is LGHDT, CDR2 YNNKEL (reference sequence). The CDR3 consists of 14 residues. Here the CDR3 DNA reads TGTGCCAGCAGCCTCCGAGGGGGACACACTGAAGCTTTCTTT. Translation gives CASSLRGGHTEAFF.

The CDR3 coding sequence is TGTGCCAGCAGCCCTGAAGGGACAATTGCAACTAATGAAAAACTGTTTTTT. Its translation: CASSPEGTIATNEKLFF. The chain links TRBV4-2 to TRBJ1-4; TRBD1 might be the D (6 bases). The germline V gene has CDR1 LGHNA and CDR2 YNFKEQ. Trimming left V 4 bases short and J 0 bases short, with 15 bases between. The length of the CDR3 is 17 residues.